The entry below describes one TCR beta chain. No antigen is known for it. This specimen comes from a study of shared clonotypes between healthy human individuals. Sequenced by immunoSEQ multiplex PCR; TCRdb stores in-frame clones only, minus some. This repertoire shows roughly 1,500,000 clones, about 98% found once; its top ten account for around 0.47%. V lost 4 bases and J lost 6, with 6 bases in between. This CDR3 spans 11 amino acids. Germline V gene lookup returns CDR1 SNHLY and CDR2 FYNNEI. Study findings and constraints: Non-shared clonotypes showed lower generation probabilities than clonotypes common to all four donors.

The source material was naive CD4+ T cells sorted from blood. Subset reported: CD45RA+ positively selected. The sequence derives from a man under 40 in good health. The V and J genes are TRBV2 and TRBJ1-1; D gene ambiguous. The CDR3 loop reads CASSASPEAFF. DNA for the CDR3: TGTGCCAGCAGTGCATCCCCTGAAGCTTTCTTT.